This is a list of T cell receptor beta chains from one sample in a study of blood T cell repertoires in COVID-19. Produced via immunoSEQ multiplex PCR; TCRdb's table is partial and in-frame only. The sample includes around 250,000 clones, around nine tenths of them seen just once. Sequencing used peripheral blood. The receptors originated from a woman in her forties who had recovered from COVID-19. Each CDR3 is given with its conserved first and last residue. Each record gives: V gene, clone size, D gene, J gene, CDR3 DNA, CDR3 protein. The D gene is left open where the match is weak. Expanded clones get a size class; other rows say once, few or many, or leave the size out.

v_gene: TRBV6-4; abundance: few; d_gene: TRBD2; j_gene: TRBJ2-1; CDR3nt: TGTGCCAGCAGTGACTCGACTAGCGGGAGCAATGAGCAGTTCTTC; CDR3aa: CASSDSTSGSNEQFF
v_gene: TRBV2; abundance: -; d_gene: -; j_gene: TRBJ1-2; CDR3nt: TGTGCCAGCACAGGGGCGGACTATGGCTACACCTTC; CDR3aa: CASTGADYGYTF
v_gene: TRBV6-5; abundance: -; d_gene: -; j_gene: TRBJ1-1; CDR3nt: TGTGCCAGCAGTTACTCAGGGCAGGGGAACACTGAAGCTTTCTTT; CDR3aa: CASSYSGQGNTEAFF
v_gene: TRBV25-1; abundance: -; d_gene: TRBD1; j_gene: TRBJ2-7; CDR3nt: TGTGCCAGCAGTGTCGCGACAGGGTCCTACGAGCAGTACTTC; CDR3aa: CASSVATGSYEQYF
v_gene: TRBV5-1; abundance: -; d_gene: -; j_gene: TRBJ1-5; CDR3nt: TGCGCCAGCAGCTCGGGGGAGGGTCAGCCCCAGCATTTT; CDR3aa: CASSSGEGQPQHF
v_gene: TRBV3-1/TRBV3-2; abundance: -; d_gene: -; j_gene: TRBJ1-4; CDR3nt: TGTGCCAGCAGCCAAGAGCGGGACCCCGGCAGTGAAAAACTGTTTTTT; CDR3aa: CASSQERDPGSEKLFF
v_gene: TRBV29-1; abundance: -; d_gene: TRBD1; j_gene: TRBJ1-1; CDR3nt: TGCAGCGTTGATGGACAGGGGGCGCCGGCTGAAGCTTTCTTT; CDR3aa: CSVDGQGAPAEAFF
v_gene: TRBV19; abundance: -; d_gene: -; j_gene: TRBJ1-5; CDR3nt: TGTGCCAGTAGTATGATTGGAGGCTCGGCACGCCAGCCCCAGCATTTT; CDR3aa: CASSMIGGSARQPQHF
v_gene: TRBV30; abundance: -; d_gene: TRBD1; j_gene: TRBJ2-2; CDR3nt: TGTGCCTGGAGTGCCCGGACAGGGGCCGGGGAGCTGTTTTTT; CDR3aa: CAWSARTGAGELFF
v_gene: TRBV28; abundance: -; d_gene: TRBD2; j_gene: TRBJ2-5; CDR3nt: TGTGCCAGCAGTCCCCACGAGGGAGGGGAGACCCAGTACTTC; CDR3aa: CASSPHEGGETQYF
v_gene: TRBV14; abundance: -; d_gene: -; j_gene: TRBJ1-2; CDR3nt: TGTGCCAGCAGCCAAGGTCAGGGTTATGGCTACACCTTC; CDR3aa: CASSQGQGYGYTF
v_gene: TRBV5-1; abundance: -; d_gene: -; j_gene: TRBJ2-7; CDR3nt: TGCGCCAGCAGAGACAGAACCTACGAGCAGTACTTC; CDR3aa: CASRDRTYEQYF
v_gene: TRBV15; abundance: -; d_gene: TRBD1; j_gene: TRBJ2-2; CDR3nt: TGTGCCACCAGCAGAGCAGGGGGCGGGACCGGGGAGCTGTTTTTT; CDR3aa: CATSRAGGGTGELFF
v_gene: TRBV28; abundance: -; d_gene: TRBD1; j_gene: TRBJ1-5; CDR3nt: TGTGCCAGCAGTCCCCGGACAGGGTGGGCCGGGGAGCCCCAGCATTTT; CDR3aa: CASSPRTGWAGEPQHF
v_gene: TRBV4-2; abundance: -; d_gene: TRBD1; j_gene: TRBJ2-5; CDR3nt: TGTGCCAGCAGCCCGCGACAGGGGGCTAGCCAAGAGACCCAGTACTTC; CDR3aa: CASSPRQGASQETQYF
v_gene: TRBV4-1; abundance: -; d_gene: -; j_gene: TRBJ1-5; CDR3nt: TGCGCCAGCAGCCAAGAGTCCGATCAGCCCCAGCATTTT; CDR3aa: CASSQESDQPQHF